Reported below is one T cell receptor (beta chain). In this sample, this clonotype turned up a few times. The antigen this receptor binds is unknown. Base qualities are not provided; no much larger clone lies one nucleotide away. This record belongs to a study of response to subunit inactivated influenza vaccine (dated by TCRdb to the late 2010s). Concerning the study at large: Deep quantitative T cell receptor repertoire profiling was used in the study to track responses to a trivalent subunit inactivated influenza vaccine. What the study reported, not specific to this receptor: The authors suggested that each seasonal influenza vaccination may recruit only a limited number of new T cells.

Via the germline V gene, CDR1 is SNHLY and CDR2 FYNNEI. Reading from cysteine to phenylalanine, the CDR3 counts 13 amino acids. Only the CDR3 part of the read is kept: 39 bases, read in frame from the first base. At the junction V is shortened by 10 bases and J by 7 bases; bases outside the gene matches: 7. The library was obtained by RT-PCR. TCRdb records Illumina HiSeq 2500 as the sequencer. TCRdb ran its own pipeline on the public reads, namely fastp trimming at Q25 and MiXCR clone calling, and kept in-frame beta chains. Here each entry gathers all rows of one CDR3 protein and keeps the most common genes and DNA. For this sample there are approximately 500,000 distinct CDR3 sequences; around 15% appear just once. In total, the top ten clones hold approximately 10% of the sample.

The TCR comes from a man aged 45-65 years who received an inactivated influenza vaccine. Donor details come from another sample of the same person, matched by shared clones. The sample was PBMCs from blood, taken roughly 12 days after vaccination. The chain employs TRBV2 and TRBJ2-2, with 9 central nucleotides matching TRBD1. The CDR3 amino acid sequence is: CANSGQGGGELFF. The sequence in DNA is TGTGCCAACTCGGGACAGGGAGGCGGGGAGCTGTTTTTT.